A single sample gave rise to the 3 T cell receptor beta chains below, sequenced in a study of blood T cell repertoires in COVID-19. Here immunoSEQ multiplex PCR was the method, and the copy in TCRdb shows in-frame clones only, minus some. The table records 170,000 or so clones, roughly 87% of them present only once. The sequenced sample was PBMCs or T cells enriched from blood (not recorded which). Every receptor here comes from a woman between 50 and 59 years old who had recovered from COVID-19.

J is TRBJ1-5 and V is TRBV5-3; TRBD1 agrees at 8 bases. TRBV5-3 is flagged as an ORF with uncertain function. V was clipped by 6 bases and J by 0 bases; unmatched bases: 11. This CDR3 contains 17 residues. The CDR3 sequence: CARKDREATHSNQPQHF. CDR3 in DNA: TGTGCCAGAAAGGACAGGGAAGCGACACATAGCAATCAGCCCCAGCATTTT.

The rearrangement links TRBV12-3 or TRBV12-4 to TRBJ2-7, with 7 bases matching TRBD1. This CDR3 region has 12 residues. With V trimmed by 6 bases and J by 2 bases, 1 base remained unmatched. As DNA, the CDR3 is TGTGCCAGCAGCACAGGGGCCTACGAGCAGTACTTC. Translating it yields CASSTGAYEQYF.

The V call is TRBV5-1, the J call TRBJ2-5; the D gene is possibly TRBD1 (6 bases). This CDR3 spans 15 amino acids. The germline V and J ends were trimmed by 4 bases and 2 bases, with 15 bases remaining between them. In germline, CDR1 is SGHRS, CDR2 YFSETQ. The CDR3 loop reads CASSRDGQRQETQYF. Written as DNA, the CDR3 is TGCGCCAGCAGCAGAGACGGACAGAGACAAGAGACCCAGTACTTC.